This T cell receptor beta chain was sequenced in a study of T cell repertoires in cytomegalovirus infection. Study as a whole: It was the public TCR beta signatures that indicated both CMV infection and matching HLA type.

One entry per CDR3 protein, called by TCRdb with MiXCR from the reads. The profile shows around 240,000 distinct CDR3 sequences, 22% of them singletons. The CDR3 sequence is 12 residues long. Germline-derived CDR1 and CDR2 are SQVTM and ANQGSEA. V shed 5 bases and J shed 1 base, with 8 bases lying between them. Whole-study results and caveats: Cumulated frequencies of public TCR beta families served to identify carriers of CMV plus the relevant HLA. Dominating the ex vivo response were HLA-C-restricted CMV-specific TCR beta clonotypes.

Worth noting for this clonotype: Antigen specificity is unknown.

Sample: CD8+ T cells from PBMCs. The clonotype comes from a human donor in good health (CMV status not recorded). Some clones in this sample may be carry-over from other donors' samples. V and J are TRBV29-1 and TRBJ1-1; D call uncertain. In DNA form, the CDR3 reads TGCAGCGTTTTCAGCACGAACACTGAAGCTTTCTTT. Amino acids: CSVFSTNTEAFF.